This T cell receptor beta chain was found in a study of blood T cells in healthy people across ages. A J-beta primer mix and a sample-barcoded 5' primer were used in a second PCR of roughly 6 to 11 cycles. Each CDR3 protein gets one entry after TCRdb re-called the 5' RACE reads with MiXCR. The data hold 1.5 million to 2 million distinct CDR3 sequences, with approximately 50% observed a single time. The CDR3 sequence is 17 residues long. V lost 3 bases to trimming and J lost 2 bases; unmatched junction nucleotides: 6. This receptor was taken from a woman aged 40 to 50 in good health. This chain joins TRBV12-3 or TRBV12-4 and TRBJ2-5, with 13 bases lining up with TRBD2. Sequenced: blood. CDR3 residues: CASSFAQLAGGQETQYF. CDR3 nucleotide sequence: TGTGCCAGCAGTTTTGCCCAACTAGCGGGGGGGCAAGAGACCCAGTACTTC.